This T cell receptor (delta chain) was found in a study of delta chains in infants with herpesvirus infections. Study summary: From birth, Ugandan infants were followed prospectively for primary CMV infection.

PBMC RNA was reverse transcribed using gamma-chain- and delta-chain-specific primers. TCRdb used CATT to re-call clones from the RT-PCR reads. Of over a thousand delta-chain clones in the sample, about a third were seen once. This CDR3 is built from 19 residues. Unmatched junction bases numbered 12, after V lost 0 bases and J lost 0 bases. CDR1 and CDR2 (germline): TSWWSYY, QGS. This chain uses TRDV1 with TRDJ1, with 8 bases lining up with TRDD3. The starting material was peripheral blood, obtained at time point 2 of longitudinal follow-up. The source is a human donor who was a Ugandan infant, either HIV-exposed or HIV-unexposed (not recorded which). DNA for the CDR3: TGTGCTCTTGGGGAACTCTGCGAGTGGGATACGACGTACACCGATAAACTCATCTTT. Its translation: CALGELCEWDTTYTDKLIF.